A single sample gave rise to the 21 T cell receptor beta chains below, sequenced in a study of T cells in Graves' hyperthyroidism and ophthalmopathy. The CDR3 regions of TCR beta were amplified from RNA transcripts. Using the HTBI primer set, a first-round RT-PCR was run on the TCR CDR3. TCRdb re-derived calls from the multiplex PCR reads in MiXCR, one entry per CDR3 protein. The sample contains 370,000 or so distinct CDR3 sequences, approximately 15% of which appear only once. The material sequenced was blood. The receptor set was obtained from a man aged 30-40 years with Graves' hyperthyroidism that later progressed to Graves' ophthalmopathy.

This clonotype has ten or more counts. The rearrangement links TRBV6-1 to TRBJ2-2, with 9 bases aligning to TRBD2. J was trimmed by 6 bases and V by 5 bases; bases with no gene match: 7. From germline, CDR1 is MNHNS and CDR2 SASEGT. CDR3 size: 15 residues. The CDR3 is CASSSPGLAPGELFF. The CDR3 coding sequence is TGTGCCAGCAGTTCTCCGGGACTAGCTCCCGGGGAGCTGTTTTTT.

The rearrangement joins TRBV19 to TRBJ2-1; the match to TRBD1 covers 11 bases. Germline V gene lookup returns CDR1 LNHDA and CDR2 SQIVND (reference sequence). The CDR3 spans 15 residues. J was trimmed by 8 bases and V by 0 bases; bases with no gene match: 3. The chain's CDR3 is CASSIDRTGGDEQFF. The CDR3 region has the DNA TGTGCCAGTAGTATAGATAGGACAGGGGGCGATGAGCAGTTCTTC.

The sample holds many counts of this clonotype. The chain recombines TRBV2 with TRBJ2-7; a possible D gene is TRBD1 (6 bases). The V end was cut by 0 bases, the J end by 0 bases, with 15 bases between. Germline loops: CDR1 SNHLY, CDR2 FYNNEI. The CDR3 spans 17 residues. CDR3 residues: CASSEALVQGNSYEQYF. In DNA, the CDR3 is TGTGCCAGCAGTGAAGCGCTCGTACAGGGTAACTCCTACGAGCAGTACTTC. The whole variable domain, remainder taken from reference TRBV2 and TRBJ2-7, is EPEVTQTPSHQVTQMGQEVILRCVPISNHLYFYWYRQILGQKVEFLVSFYNNEISEKSEIFDDQFSVERPDGSNFTLKIRSTKLEDSAMYFCASSEALVQGNSYEQYFGPGTRLTVT.

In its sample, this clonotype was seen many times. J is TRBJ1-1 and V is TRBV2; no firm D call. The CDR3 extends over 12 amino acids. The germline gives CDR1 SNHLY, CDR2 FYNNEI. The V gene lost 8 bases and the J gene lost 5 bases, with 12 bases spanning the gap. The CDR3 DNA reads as TGTGCCAGCTTGAACAGAAGAACTGAAGCTTTCTTT. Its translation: CASLNRRTEAFF. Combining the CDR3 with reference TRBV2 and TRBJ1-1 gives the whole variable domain EPEVTQTPSHQVTQMGQEVILRCVPISNHLYFYWYRQILGQKVEFLVSFYNNEISEKSEIFDDQFSVERPDGSNFTLKIRSTKLEDSAMYFCASLNRRTEAFFGQGTRLTVV.

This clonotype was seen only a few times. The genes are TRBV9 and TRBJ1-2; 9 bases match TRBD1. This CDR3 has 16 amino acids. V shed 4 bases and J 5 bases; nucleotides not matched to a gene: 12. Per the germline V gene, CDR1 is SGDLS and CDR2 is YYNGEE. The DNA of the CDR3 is TGTGCCAGCAGCCCAAGGACCGGGACAGGGATATATGGCTACACCTTC. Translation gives CASSPRTGTGIYGYTF.

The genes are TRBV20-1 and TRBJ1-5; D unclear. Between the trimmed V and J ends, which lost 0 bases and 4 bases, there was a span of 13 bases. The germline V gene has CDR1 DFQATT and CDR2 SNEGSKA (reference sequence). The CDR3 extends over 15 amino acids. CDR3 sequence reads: CSARDLGSLNQPQHF. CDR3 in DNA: TGCAGTGCTAGAGATCTGGGCAGTTTGAATCAGCCCCAGCATTTT.

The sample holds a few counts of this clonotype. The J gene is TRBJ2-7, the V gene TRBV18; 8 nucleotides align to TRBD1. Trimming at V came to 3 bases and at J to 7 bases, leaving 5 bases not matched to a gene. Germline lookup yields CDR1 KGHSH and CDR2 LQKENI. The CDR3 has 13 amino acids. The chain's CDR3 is CASSPDRGREQYF. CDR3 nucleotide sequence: TGTGCCAGCTCACCCGACAGGGGTCGGGAGCAGTACTTC. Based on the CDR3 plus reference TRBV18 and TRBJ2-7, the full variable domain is NAGVMQNPRHLVRRRGQEARLRCSPMKGHSHVYWYRQLPEEGLKFMVYLQKENIIDESGMPKERFSAEFPKEGPSILRIQQVVRGDSAAYFCASSPDRGREQYFGPGTRLTVT.

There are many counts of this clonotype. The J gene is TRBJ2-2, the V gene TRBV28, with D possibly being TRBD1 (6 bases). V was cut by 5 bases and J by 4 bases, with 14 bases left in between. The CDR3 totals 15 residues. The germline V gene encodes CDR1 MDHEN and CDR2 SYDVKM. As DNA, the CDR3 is TGTGCCAGCAGTCCCCAGGGGCTAGGCACCGGGGAGCTGTTTTTT. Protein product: CASSPQGLGTGELFF.

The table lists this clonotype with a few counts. Here the CDR3 reads CASSVGLGPEGNTIYF. The DNA of the CDR3 is TGTGCCAGCAGCGTAGGTCTGGGACCGGAGGGAAACACCATATATTTT. The chain is built from TRBV9 and TRBJ1-3, with a tentative D call TRBD1 (5 bases). The CDR3 runs 16 residues. Germline V gene lookup returns CDR1 SGDLS and CDR2 YYNGEE. Trimming shortened V by 0 bases and J by 4 bases, and 14 bases separated the two germline ends.

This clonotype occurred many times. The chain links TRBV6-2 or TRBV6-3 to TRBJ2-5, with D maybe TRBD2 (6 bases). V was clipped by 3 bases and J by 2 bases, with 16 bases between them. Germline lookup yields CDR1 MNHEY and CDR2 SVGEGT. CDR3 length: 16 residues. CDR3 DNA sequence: TGTGCCAGCAGTTATTTAGGGGCGGGGACGCAAGAGACCCAGTACTTC. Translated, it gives CASSYLGAGTQETQYF.

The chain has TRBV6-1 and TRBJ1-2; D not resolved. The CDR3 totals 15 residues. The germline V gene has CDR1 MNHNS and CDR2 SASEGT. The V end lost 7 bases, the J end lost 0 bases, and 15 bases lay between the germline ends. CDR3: CASTFYPVPNYGYTF. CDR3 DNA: TGTGCCAGCACTTTCTACCCCGTACCTAACTATGGCTACACCTTC.

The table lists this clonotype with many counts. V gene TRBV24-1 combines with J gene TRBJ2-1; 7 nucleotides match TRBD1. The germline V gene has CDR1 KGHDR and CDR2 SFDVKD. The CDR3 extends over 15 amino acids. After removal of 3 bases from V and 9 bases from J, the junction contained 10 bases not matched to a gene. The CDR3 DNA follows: TGTGCCACCAGTGATCCTCTGACAGGGTCCAGTGAGCAGTTCTTC. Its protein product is CATSDPLTGSSEQFF.

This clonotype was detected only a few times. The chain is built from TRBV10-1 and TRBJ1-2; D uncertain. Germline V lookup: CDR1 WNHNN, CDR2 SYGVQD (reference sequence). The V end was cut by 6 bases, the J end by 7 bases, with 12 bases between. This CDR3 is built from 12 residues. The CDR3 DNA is TGCGCCAGCAGGAAACTCGAGTGTGGCTACACCTTC. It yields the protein CASRKLECGYTF.

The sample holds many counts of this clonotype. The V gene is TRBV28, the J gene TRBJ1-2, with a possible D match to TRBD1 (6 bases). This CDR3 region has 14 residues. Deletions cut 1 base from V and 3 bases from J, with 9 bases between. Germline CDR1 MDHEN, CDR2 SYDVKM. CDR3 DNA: TGTGCCAGCAGTTTATCGTGGACAGACTATGGCTACACCTTC. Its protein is CASSLSWTDYGYTF.

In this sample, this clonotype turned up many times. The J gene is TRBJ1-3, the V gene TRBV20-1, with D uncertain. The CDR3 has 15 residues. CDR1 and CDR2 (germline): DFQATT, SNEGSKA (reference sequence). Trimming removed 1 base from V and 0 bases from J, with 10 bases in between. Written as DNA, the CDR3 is TGCAGTGCTAGAGCTCACACCAACTCTGGAAACACCATATATTTT. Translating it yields CSARAHTNSGNTIYF.

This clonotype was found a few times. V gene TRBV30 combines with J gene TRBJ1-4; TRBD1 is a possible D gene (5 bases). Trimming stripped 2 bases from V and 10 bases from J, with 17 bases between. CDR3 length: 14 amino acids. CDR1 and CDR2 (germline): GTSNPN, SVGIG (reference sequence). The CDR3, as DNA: TGTGCCTGGAGTAACGGACACGGGGTATCAAAACTGTTTTTT. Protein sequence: CAWSNGHGVSKLFF. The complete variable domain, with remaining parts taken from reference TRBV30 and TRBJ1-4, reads SQTIHQWPATLVQPVGSPLSLECTVEGTSNPNLYWYRQAAGRGLQLLFYSVGIGQISSEVPQNLSASRPQDRQFILSSKKLLLSDSGFYLCAWSNGHGVSKLFFGSGTQLSVL.

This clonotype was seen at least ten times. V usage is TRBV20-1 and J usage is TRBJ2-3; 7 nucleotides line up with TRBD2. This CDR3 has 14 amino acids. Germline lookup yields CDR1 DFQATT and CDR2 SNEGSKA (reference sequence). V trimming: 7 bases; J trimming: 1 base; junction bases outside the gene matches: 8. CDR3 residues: CSVIGLGGTDTQYF. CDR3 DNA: TGCAGTGTGATTGGACTAGGCGGCACAGATACGCAGTATTTT.

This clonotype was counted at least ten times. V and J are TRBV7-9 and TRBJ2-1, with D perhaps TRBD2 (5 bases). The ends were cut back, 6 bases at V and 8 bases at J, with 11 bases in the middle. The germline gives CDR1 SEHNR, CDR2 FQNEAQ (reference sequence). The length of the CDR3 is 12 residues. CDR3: CASRVAWDEQFF. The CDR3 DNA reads TGTGCCAGCAGGGTAGCGTGGGATGAGCAGTTCTTC.

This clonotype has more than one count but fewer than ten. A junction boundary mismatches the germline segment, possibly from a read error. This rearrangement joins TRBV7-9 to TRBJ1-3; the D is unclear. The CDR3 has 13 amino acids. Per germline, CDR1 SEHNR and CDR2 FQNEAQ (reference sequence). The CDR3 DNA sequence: TGTGCCAGCACAAAAGATGTATATAACACCACATATTTT. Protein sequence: CASTKDVYNTTYF.

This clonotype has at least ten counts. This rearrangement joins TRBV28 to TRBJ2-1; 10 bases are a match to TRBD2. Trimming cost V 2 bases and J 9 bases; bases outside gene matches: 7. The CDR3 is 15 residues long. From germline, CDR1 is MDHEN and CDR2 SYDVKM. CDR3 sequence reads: CASSLVAGGRGEQFF. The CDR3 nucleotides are TGTGCCAGCAGTTTAGTAGCGGGGGGAAGGGGTGAGCAGTTCTTC. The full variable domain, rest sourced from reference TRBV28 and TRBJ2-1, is DVKVTQSSRYLVKRTGEKVFLECVQDMDHENMFWYRQDPGLGLRLIYFSYDVKMKEKGDIPEGYSVSREKKERFSLILESASTNQTSMYLCASSLVAGGRGEQFFGPGTRLTVL.

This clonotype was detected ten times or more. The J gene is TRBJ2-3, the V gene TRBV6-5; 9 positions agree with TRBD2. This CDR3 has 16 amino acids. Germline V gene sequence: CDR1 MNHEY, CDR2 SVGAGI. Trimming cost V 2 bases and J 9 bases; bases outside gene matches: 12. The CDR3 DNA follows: TGTGCCAGCAGTTACACCGAAGCGGGGGGCTCGGAGACGCAGTATTTT. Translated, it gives CASSYTEAGGSETQYF.